The sequence of this T cell receptor (beta chain) was determined in a study of siplizumab effects on memory and regulatory T cells. Profiled with immunoSEQ multiplex PCR; TCRdb holds only in-frame clones, not every one. The sample comprises roughly 100,000 clones, about 90% of which are singletons, and 0.85% to 1.3% rests with the top ten. Germline-derived CDR1 and CDR2 are MDHEN and SYDVKM. V was cut by 7 bases and J by 2 bases, with 15 bases left in between. The CDR3 totals 15 residues. This sequence originates from a human donor in good health. The chain joins TRBV28 to TRBJ1-5; D remains ambiguous. Sequencing input: CD4+ T cells sorted from blood. The CDR3, as DNA: TGTGCCAGCACCCCGGGCAGGAGAGGCAATCAGCCCCAGCATTTT. Translating gives CASTPGRRGNQPQHF.